The 29 T cell receptor beta chains listed next were all sequenced from one sample in a study of blood T cell repertoires in COVID-19. Sequenced by immunoSEQ multiplex PCR; TCRdb stores in-frame clones only, minus some. The sample gives roughly 360,000 clones, under 85% of which show up once; over 4.5% is in the top ten. Sequenced sample: PBMCs or T cells enriched from blood (not recorded which). These receptor sequences come from a woman between 45 and 60 years old who had recovered from COVID-19.

This clone was seen just once. This chain joins TRBV6-5 and TRBJ1-4, with D unclear. V shed 6 bases and J shed 10 bases, with 12 bases lying between them. Germline CDR1 and CDR2: MNHEY and SVGAGI. This CDR3 comprises 12 residues. The CDR3 is CASREGGGKLFF. The CDR3 coding sequence is TGTGCCAGCAGGGAGGGTGGAGGAAAACTGTTTTTT.

The CDR3 here is CSVGPVSPREQFF. CDR3 bases: TGCAGCGTTGGCCCTGTTAGCCCGAGGGAGCAGTTCTTC. This chain connects TRBV29-1 to TRBJ2-1; D is unclear. V lost 4 bases and J 10 bases, leaving 17 bases between the germline ends. This CDR3 spans 13 amino acids. The germline V gene has CDR1 SQVTM and CDR2 ANQGSEA.

The J gene is TRBJ1-1, the V gene TRBV2; TRBD1 aligns across 7 bases. Trimming took 8 bases from V and 4 from J; bases not matched to a gene: 7. CDR1 and CDR2 from the germline V gene are SNHLY and FYNNEI. This CDR3 comprises 13 residues. The DNA for the CDR3 is TGTGCCAGCTCCCGAGGGGACAGCACTGAAGCTTTCTTT. As protein: CASSRGDSTEAFF.

V is TRBV6-5 and J is TRBJ1-1; possible D gene TRBD1, 5 bases. The ends were cut back, 10 bases at V and 0 bases at J, with 15 bases in the middle. This CDR3 spans 14 amino acids. Germline CDR1 MNHEY, CDR2 SVGAGI. CDR3 sequence reads: CATRGEVLNTEAFF. The CDR3 DNA is TGTGCCACCCGGGGGGAAGTTCTGAACACTGAAGCTTTCTTT.

This rearrangement joins TRBV2 to TRBJ1-6, with TRBD1 as a possible D gene (5 bases). The CDR3 length is 15 residues. Germline V gives CDR1 SNHLY, CDR2 FYNNEI. The V and J ends lost 3 bases and 5 bases respectively, with 11 bases between them. The DNA of the CDR3 is TGTGCCAGCAGTGAGCAGGGCCTAGATAATTCACCCCTCCACTTT. Protein: CASSEQGLDNSPLHF. Based on the CDR3 plus reference TRBV2 and TRBJ1-6, the full variable domain is EPEVTQTPSHQVTQMGQEVILRCVPISNHLYFYWYRQILGQKVEFLVSFYNNEISEKSEIFDDQFSVERPDGSNFTLKIRSTKLEDSAMYFCASSEQGLDNSPLHFGNGTRLTVT.

Remarks on this clone: The junction departs from germline at one end; a sequencing error may be responsible. The chain employs TRBV19 and TRBJ2-5; TRBD2 might be the D (7 bases). The CDR3 has 17 residues. Germline V CDR1 and CDR2: LNHDA, SQIVND (reference sequence). The DNA for the CDR3 is TGTGCCAGTAGTATTACTTCCAGGGGAGGGCCTCAAGGGACCCAGTACTTC. Residues: CASSITSRGGPQGTQYF.

This clone showed up many times. This sequence joins TRBV2 and TRBJ1-1, with D perhaps TRBD1 (5 bases). Germline V gives CDR1 SNHLY, CDR2 FYNNEI. This CDR3 spans 18 amino acids. Trimming pared 5 bases from V and 0 bases from J, leaving 22 bases between. The CDR3 DNA follows: TGTGCCAGCAGTCGGGACGCTGGGGGGGTTACCATGAACACTGAAGCTTTCTTT. Its protein is CASSRDAGGVTMNTEAFF. The entire variable domain, with the rest obtained from reference TRBV2 and TRBJ1-1, is as follows: EPEVTQTPSHQVTQMGQEVILRCVPISNHLYFYWYRQILGQKVEFLVSFYNNEISEKSEIFDDQFSVERPDGSNFTLKIRSTKLEDSAMYFCASSRDAGGVTMNTEAFFGQGTRLTVV.

The V call is TRBV7-3, the J call TRBJ2-1; 11 bases line up with TRBD2. Unmatched junction bases numbered 9, after V lost 4 bases and J lost 13 bases. This CDR3 region has 14 residues. Germline V gene data show CDR1 as SGHTA and CDR2 as FQGTGA. CDR3 nucleotides: TGTGCCAGCAGCTCCCAGGGGACTAGCGGCCCACAGTTCTTC. It specifies CASSSQGTSGPQFF.

The CDR3 loop reads CASSSTSGAYTDTQYF. The CDR3 coding sequence is TGCGCCAGCAGTTCGACTAGCGGGGCCTACACAGATACGCAGTATTTT. The chain combines TRBV5-1 with TRBJ2-3; 11 bases line up with TRBD2. Trimming cost V 5 bases and J 2 bases; bases outside gene matches: 7. CDR1 is SGHRS, CDR2 YFSETQ, per germline. The CDR3 spans 16 residues.

The chain carries TRBV30 and TRBJ2-2; D is possibly TRBD1 (6 bases). V lost 5 bases and J 8 bases, leaving 18 bases between the germline ends. The CDR3 totals 14 residues. Per germline, CDR1 GTSNPN and CDR2 SVGIG (reference sequence). In DNA form, the CDR3 reads TGTGCCTGGGCGCCCGGACAGACGATAGGGGAGCTGTTTTTT. Its translation is CAWAPGQTIGELFF.

This sequence joins TRBV27 and TRBJ1-1; 7 bases fit TRBD1. The CDR3 is 13 amino acids. The trim removed 2 bases at V and 10 bases at J, leaving 7 bases unmatched. Germline V lookup: CDR1 MNHEY, CDR2 SMNVEV (reference sequence). The CDR3 DNA reads TGTGCCAGCAGTTTAAGGGACAGTCGAAGAGCTTTCTTT. It is translated as CASSLRDSRRAFF.

The J gene is TRBJ2-7, the V gene TRBV5-6; 7 nucleotides agree with TRBD2. Trimming took 4 bases from V and 0 from J; bases not matched to a gene: 7. There are 15 residues in the CDR3. Germline V gene sequence: CDR1 SGHDT, CDR2 YYEEEE. In DNA, the CDR3 is TGTGCCAGCAGCATGGGACTATCGAGCTCCTACGAGCAGTACTTC. Amino acid sequence: CASSMGLSSSYEQYF.

The rearrangement joins TRBV6-2 or TRBV6-3 to TRBJ2-7; 7 bases match TRBD2. V lost 2 bases to trimming and J lost 3 bases; unmatched junction nucleotides: 4. The CDR3 sequence is 14 residues long. CDR1 and CDR2 (germline): MNHEY, SVGEGT. The CDR3 DNA reads as TGTGCCAGCAGTTACATCGCTAGCGGCTACGAGCAGTACTTC. Translating it yields CASSYIASGYEQYF.

This clone is a singleton in its sample. This chain connects TRBV6-4 to TRBJ2-1; no definite D call. CDR1 is MRHNA and CDR2 is SNTAGT in the germline V gene. This CDR3 region has 14 residues. V lost 5 bases and J lost 3, with 11 bases in between. The CDR3 DNA follows: TGTGCCAGCAGTAGTGAGCTTAGCTACAATGAGCAGTTCTTC. Its translation is CASSSELSYNEQFF.

The CDR3 sequence is CASSFSGTMNTEAFF. As DNA, the CDR3 is TGTGCCAGTAGTTTCTCAGGGACTATGAACACTGAAGCTTTCTTT. V usage is TRBV19 and J usage is TRBJ1-1; weak D call: TRBD1 (5 bases). Germline CDR1 reads LNHDA; CDR2 reads SQIVND (reference sequence). V shed 5 bases and J shed 0 bases, with 13 bases lying between them. This CDR3 comprises 15 residues. Using reference TRBV19 and TRBJ1-1 for the parts outside the CDR3, the full variable domain is DGGITQSPKYLFRKEGQNVTLSCEQNLNHDAMYWYRQDPGQGLRLIYYSQIVNDFQKGDIAEGYSVSREKKESFPLTVTSAQKNPTAFYLCASSFSGTMNTEAFFGQGTRLTVV.

The chain is built from TRBV30 and TRBJ1-5; D unclear. The CDR3 runs to 15 residues. Germline CDR1 reads GTSNPN; CDR2 reads SVGIG (reference sequence). Deletions cut 4 bases from V and 0 bases from J, with 13 bases between. The CDR3 region is CAWTEAGYSNQPQHF. The CDR3 DNA follows: TGTGCCTGGACGGAGGCGGGTTATAGCAATCAGCCCCAGCATTTT. The full variable domain, with the rest looked up from reference TRBV30 and TRBJ1-5, is SQTIHQWPATLVQPVGSPLSLECTVEGTSNPNLYWYRQAAGRGLQLLFYSVGIGQISSEVPQNLSASRPQDRQFILSSKKLLLSDSGFYLCAWTEAGYSNQPQHFGDGTRLSIL.

The rearrangement uses TRBV7-2 and TRBJ1-1; TRBD1 is a possible D gene (6 bases). The length of the CDR3 is 13 residues. Germline CDR1 reads SGHTA; CDR2 reads FQGNSA. With 3 bases removed from V and 1 base from J, the gap between germline ends came to 6 bases. In nucleotides, the CDR3 is TGTGCCAGCAGCTTCAGGGGGAACACTGAAGCTTTCTTT. Amino acids: CASSFRGNTEAFF.

This chain joins TRBV10-3 and TRBJ2-1; 7 bases are a match to TRBD2. CDR1 and CDR2 from the germline V gene are ENHRY and SYGVKD. Losses at the gene ends were 6 bases for V and 9 bases for J; bases not matched to a gene: 5. The CDR3 has 12 residues. CDR3 amino acids: CAISLGEGEQFF. In DNA, the CDR3 is TGTGCCATCAGCCTGGGGGAGGGTGAGCAGTTCTTC.

In its sample, this clone was seen a few times. The chain links TRBV5-4 to TRBJ2-5; no reliable D call. The V and J ends lost 0 bases and 0 bases respectively, with 6 bases between them. This CDR3 spans 14 amino acids. Per germline, CDR1 SGHNT and CDR2 YYREEE (reference sequence). CDR3 bases: TGTGCCAGCAGCTTGGATCGGTACCAAGAGACCCAGTACTTC. It is translated as CASSLDRYQETQYF.

The J gene is TRBJ2-5, the V gene TRBV12-3 or TRBV12-4, with 12 bases aligning to TRBD2. V shed 5 bases and J 5 bases; nucleotides not matched to a gene: 0. The CDR3 totals 13 residues. The DNA for the CDR3 is TGTGCCAGCAGTACTAGCGGGGGGGAGACCCAGTACTTC. It codes for CASSTSGGETQYF.

The V call is TRBV11-3, the J call TRBJ1-2, with 7 bases matching TRBD1. The CDR3 consists of 14 residues. Looked up from germline, CDR1 is SGHNT and CDR2 is YENEEA. Trimming at V came to 2 bases and at J to 6 bases, leaving 6 bases not matched to a gene. The CDR3 loop is CASSLRQGFDGYTF. The CDR3 nucleotides read TGTGCCAGCAGCTTACGACAGGGCTTCGATGGCTACACCTTC.

The chain links TRBV3-1 (or the pseudogene TRBV3-2) to TRBJ1-4, with D possibly TRBD1 on 6 matching bases. The CDR3 contains 14 residues. The ends were cut back, 4 bases at V and 4 bases at J, with 10 bases in the middle. Germline V gives CDR1 LGHDT, CDR2 YNNKEL (reference sequence). CDR3 DNA: TGTGCCAGCAGCCGACAGGCGCTTAATGAAAAACTGTTTTTT. Protein: CASSRQALNEKLFF.

Of note for this clone: In the same sample, other DNA sequences code for this CDR3. The chain combines TRBV7-2 with TRBJ2-7; TRBD2 matches 7 bases. The trim removed 1 base at V and 2 bases at J, leaving 5 bases unmatched. CDR3 length: 15 residues. Germline values: CDR1 SGHTA, CDR2 FQGNSA. In DNA form, the CDR3 reads TGTGCCAGCAGCTTAGGGGGAGGGTCAACCTACGAGCAGTACTTC. Translating gives CASSLGGGSTYEQYF. Full variable domain (outside the CDR3, taken from reference TRBV7-2 and TRBJ2-7): GAGVSQSPSNKVTEKGKDVELRCDPISGHTALYWYRQSLGQGLEFLIYFQGNSAPDKSGLPSDRFSAERTGGSVSTLTIQRTQQEDSAVYLCASSLGGGSTYEQYFGPGTRLTVT.

The chain employs TRBV27 and TRBJ2-4; 9 nucleotides agree with TRBD2. Germline CDR1 is MNHEY and CDR2 is SMNVEV (reference sequence). The CDR3 consists of 14 residues. V was pared by 2 bases and J by 9 bases, with 5 bases of the junction left unmatched. In DNA form, the CDR3 reads TGTGCCAGCAGTTTAGCGGGAGGGCCCGGCATTCAGTACTTC. This encodes CASSLAGGPGIQYF.

The chain is built from TRBV7-3 and TRBJ2-1, with a weak D call TRBD2 (6 bases). CDR1 is SGHTA and CDR2 is FQGTGA in the germline V gene. The V and J ends lost 1 base and 3 bases respectively, with 16 bases between them. The CDR3 is 17 amino acids. In DNA form, the CDR3 reads TGTGCCAGCAGCTTAATGGGGGGACGGGTTGACTACAATGAGCAGTTCTTC. Protein: CASSLMGGRVDYNEQFF.

The CDR3 DNA reads as TGTGCCTGGAGTGTAGCCAGCGCAGATACGCAGTATTTT. Protein sequence: CAWSVASADTQYF. V gene TRBV30 combines with J gene TRBJ2-3; no definite D call. This CDR3 is 13 amino acids long. Germline-derived CDR1 and CDR2 are GTSNPN and SVGIG (reference sequence). Trimming shortened V by 0 bases and J by 4 bases, and 8 bases separated the two germline ends.

This clone was counted many times. J is TRBJ1-2 and V is TRBV6-5; 7 bases match TRBD1. V lost 5 bases, J lost 4 bases, and 4 bases stayed unmatched. Germline V gene lookup returns CDR1 MNHEY and CDR2 SVGAGI. The CDR3 sequence is 13 residues long. The CDR3: CASSPGGVYGYTF. The DNA of the CDR3 is TGTGCCAGCAGTCCAGGGGGAGTCTATGGCTACACCTTC.

This sequence joins TRBV15 and TRBJ2-1; TRBD1 might be the D (5 bases). The germline V and J ends were trimmed by 0 bases and 9 bases, with 18 bases remaining between them. The CDR3 extends over 16 amino acids. Germline values: CDR1 LNHNV, CDR2 YYDKDF (reference sequence). The CDR3 protein is CATSRDRQGITGEQFF. The DNA for the CDR3 is TGTGCCACCAGCAGAGATCGGCAGGGAATAACGGGTGAGCAGTTCTTC. Variable domain in full (rest from reference TRBV15 and TRBJ2-1): DAMVIQNPRYQVTQFGKPVTLSCSQTLNHNVMYWYQQKSSQAPKLLFHYYDKDFNNEADTPDNFQSRRPNTSFCFLDIRSPGLGDTAMYLCATSRDRQGITGEQFFGPGTRLTVL.

This clone appeared once. The chain carries TRBV5-6 and TRBJ1-2, with TRBD1 matching 7 bases. Per germline, CDR1 SGHDT and CDR2 YYEEEE. This CDR3 comprises 14 residues. V gave up 9 bases and J gave up 0 bases; unmatched junction bases: 8. The CDR3: CATRAGTANYGYTF. CDR3 in DNA: TGTGCCACGCGCGCCGGGACAGCTAACTATGGCTACACCTTC.